This T cell receptor (beta chain) was observed in a study of T cells in women clearing cervical HPV infection. Across the study: Controls gave blood once infection was undetectable; cases at lesion identification.

immunoSEQ multiplex PCR used an average of about 1,200 ng genomic DNA. Sequencing used immunoSEQ multiplex PCR; TCRdb keeps in-frame clones, though not all of them. The sample holds around 28,000 clones. Study-wide results and caveats: T-cell numbers per sample were unknown and may explain richness differences.

CDR3 size: 15 residues. CDR1 is LNHDA, CDR2 SQIVND, per germline (reference sequence). On this clone itself: The antigen is unknown. The sequence runs out 3 residues before the end of the CDR3; the remainder is reconstructed from the germline J gene.

This clonotype originated in a woman between 18 and 69 years old with a cervical HPV16 infection that either progressed to CIN3+ or cleared (not recorded which). Sequencing used blood buffy coat. V usage is TRBV19 and J usage is TRBJ1-1; perhaps TRBD1 as D (5 bases). The covered CDR3 bases are TGTGCCAGCCTCCCCGGTCAGGGCGCTTCCTACGAG. It encodes CASLPGQGASYE. The CDR3 in its entirety is CASLPGQGASYEAFF.